The 14 T cell receptor beta chains below were found in one sample sequenced in a study of molecular identifiers for immune sequencing clone quantification (dated by TCRdb to 2016 to 2019). Receptors were amplified or captured by PCR. TCRdb shows the sequencer as Illumina HiSeq 4000. In-frame beta chains were kept once TCRdb had trimmed the public reads at Q25 with fastp and called clones with MiXCR. Duplicate CDR3 protein sequences are folded into a single record with the most common DNA and genes. The table for this sample lists about 640,000 distinct CDR3 sequences; around 20% of them were counted only once. The ten largest clones represent roughly 0.85% of the sample. Sequencing was carried out using naive CD8+ T cells from blood, with Jurkat cell RNA spiked in. Interpreted using the paper, the cell subset or site label stands for: FACS-sorted CD8+CD4-CCR7+CD45RA+ naive T cells. The source of these receptors is a human donor in good health. Some libraries in this study had Jurkat cell RNA spiked in.

Note on this clonotype: It may be a read error: a sequence one base away is much more abundant. The chain employs TRBV29-1 and TRBJ2-1; 7 nucleotides match TRBD2. Germline V gene sequence: CDR1 SQVTM, CDR2 ANQGSEA. This CDR3 contains 13 residues. The V segment lost 4 bases and the J segment 8 bases; nucleotides outside the gene matches: 8. The CDR3 DNA reads as TGCAGCGTTGGGGGGGGGGAGTACGATGAGCAGTTCTTC. Protein product: CSVGGGEYDEQFF.

There are many counts of this clonotype. This chain uses TRBV19 with TRBJ1-5; 8 nucleotides line up with TRBD1. Losses at the gene ends were 2 bases for V and 2 bases for J; bases not matched to a gene: 2. The germline CDR1 and CDR2 sequences are LNHDA and SQIVND (reference sequence). The CDR3 runs 15 residues. As DNA, the CDR3 is TGTGCCAGTAGTATACAGGGGGCTCGCAATCAGCCCCAGCATTTT. Its protein product is CASSIQGARNQPQHF.

Concerning this clonotype itself: At one end the junction does not follow the germline gene, possibly because of a read error. The chain carries TRBV30 and TRBJ2-6, with TRBD1 identical over 8 bases. The CDR3 contains 16 residues. In germline, CDR1 is GTSNPN, CDR2 SVGIG (reference sequence). The CDR3 sequence is CAWSAQGDSGANVPTF. The CDR3 DNA sequence: TGTGCCTGGAGTGCACAGGGGGACTCTGGGGCCAACGTCCCGACTTTC.

This clonotype came up many times. The genes are TRBV4-1 and TRBJ1-3, with D unclear. Germline values: CDR1 MGHRA, CDR2 YSYEKL. Trimming removed 0 bases at V and 6 bases at J, with 3 bases between. The CDR3 has 12 residues. CDR3 DNA sequence: TGCGCCAGCAGCCAAGATGAAAACACCATATATTTT. Translated, it gives CASSQDENTIYF.

This clonotype was observed many times. The chain combines TRBV14 with TRBJ1-2; no firm D call. CDR3 size: 14 residues. Between the trimmed V and J ends, which lost 1 base and 4 bases, there was a span of 10 bases. CDR1 and CDR2 (germline): SGHDN, FVKESK. The CDR3 DNA follows: TGTGCCAGCAGCCAAGCTACCCGGTTCTATGGCTACACCTTC. Translation: CASSQATRFYGYTF.

This clonotype was counted between two and nine times. This chain links TRBV6-5 with TRBJ1-1; D is ambiguous. CDR1 MNHEY and CDR2 SVGAGI come from the germline V gene. CDR3 length: 16 residues. Between the trimmed V and J ends, which lost 0 bases and 5 bases, there was a span of 16 bases. The CDR3 protein is CASSYSNVMTDTEAFF. CDR3 nucleotide sequence: TGTGCCAGCAGTTACTCTAATGTCATGACGGATACTGAAGCTTTCTTT.

Regarding this clonotype: A much more abundant neighbour one base away suggests this may be a read error. V usage is TRBV6-5 and J usage is TRBJ2-2; D gene unclear. The CDR3 has 15 amino acids. Germline CDR1 and CDR2: MNHEY and SVGAGI. This CDR3 reads CACSYIQVDTGELFF. The CDR3 bases are TGTGCCTGCAGTTACATCCAGGTCGACACCGGGGAGCTGTTTTTT.

At least ten counts were recorded for this clonotype. V gene TRBV9 combines with J gene TRBJ2-5; a weak D match, TRBD1 (5 bases). The CDR3 sequence is 14 residues long. With 0 bases removed from V and 5 bases from J, the gap between germline ends came to 11 bases. Per the germline V gene, CDR1 is SGDLS and CDR2 is YYNGEE. DNA of the CDR3: TGTGCCAGCAGCGTAGGTGGTTGGGGCGAGACCCAGTACTTC. Translating it yields CASSVGGWGETQYF.

This clonotype was recorded at least ten times. The J gene is TRBJ2-2, the V gene TRBV14, with D tentatively TRBD1 (6 bases). V shed 3 bases and J shed 1 base, with 9 bases lying between them. The CDR3 extends over 15 amino acids. CDR1 is SGHDN and CDR2 is FVKESK in the germline V gene. CDR3 protein: CASSQRQENTGELFF. In DNA form, the CDR3 reads TGTGCCAGCAGCCAGAGACAGGAGAACACCGGGGAGCTGTTTTTT.

This clonotype has at least ten counts. The V call is TRBV7-2, the J call TRBJ2-3; no firm D call. V was clipped by 1 base and J by 2 bases, with 7 bases between them. Germline CDR1 is SGHTA and CDR2 is FQGNSA. The CDR3 is made up of 14 amino acids. CDR3 sequence reads: CASSLGSTTDTQYF. The DNA of the CDR3 is TGTGCCAGCAGCTTAGGGTCAACCACAGATACGCAGTATTTT.

The chain has TRBV20-1 and TRBJ2-1; TRBD2 matches 14 bases. V gave up 0 bases and J gave up 12 bases; unmatched junction bases: 7. Germline V gene data show CDR1 as DFQATT and CDR2 as SNEGSKA (reference sequence). This CDR3 spans 15 amino acids. The CDR3 DNA follows: TGCAGTGCTAGAGATTTGGGACTAGCGGGGGAACTGCAGTTCTTC. This codes for CSARDLGLAGELQFF.

This clonotype was observed at least ten times. This chain links TRBV7-8 with TRBJ2-3; 11 nucleotides match TRBD2. CDR3 length: 15 residues. V shed 4 bases and J 1 base; nucleotides not matched to a gene: 1. Germline loops: CDR1 SGHVS, CDR2 FQNEAQ. Here the CDR3 reads CASSSTSGGTDTQYF. The CDR3 nucleotides are TGTGCCAGCAGCTCGACTAGCGGGGGCACAGATACGCAGTATTTT.

This clonotype was seen many times. The J gene is TRBJ2-3, the V gene TRBV7-9; 12 nucleotides match TRBD2. The CDR3 consists of 15 residues. The germline V gene encodes CDR1 SEHNR and CDR2 FQNEAQ (reference sequence). V lost 5 bases to trimming and J lost 6 bases; unmatched junction nucleotides: 6. CDR3 nucleotide sequence: TGTGCCAGCAGCCCACTAGCGGGGGGTCAGGATACGCAGTATTTT. Translating gives CASSPLAGGQDTQYF.

Only a few counts were recorded for this clonotype. The J gene is TRBJ2-3, the V gene TRBV20-1, with D uncertain. The CDR3 runs 14 residues. Trimming removed 3 bases at V and 2 bases at J, with 12 bases between. Germline V CDR1 and CDR2: DFQATT, SNEGSKA (reference sequence). Written as DNA, the CDR3 is TGCAGTGCTAGCGCCATCTCCAACACAGATACGCAGTATTTT. Amino acids: CSASAISNTDTQYF.